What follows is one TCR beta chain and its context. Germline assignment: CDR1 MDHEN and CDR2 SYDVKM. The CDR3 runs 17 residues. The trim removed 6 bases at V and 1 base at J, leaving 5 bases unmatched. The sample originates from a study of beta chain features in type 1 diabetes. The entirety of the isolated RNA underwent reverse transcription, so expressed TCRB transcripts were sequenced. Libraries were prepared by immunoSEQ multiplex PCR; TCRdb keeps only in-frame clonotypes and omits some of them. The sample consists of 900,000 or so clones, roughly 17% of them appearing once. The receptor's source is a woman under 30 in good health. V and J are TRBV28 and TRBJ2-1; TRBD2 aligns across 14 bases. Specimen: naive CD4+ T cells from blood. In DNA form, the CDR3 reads TGTGCCAGCAGCCGGTGGACTAGCGGGAGGTCCTACAATGAGCAGTTCTTC. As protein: CASSRWTSGRSYNEQFF.